Given below is one TCR beta chain in context. V was trimmed by 1 base and J by 4 bases, leaving 9 bases between them. This CDR3 comprises 13 residues. Germline CDR1 is SGHTS and CDR2 is YDEGEE. The sample comes from a study of blood T cell repertoires in COVID-19. Assay: immunoSEQ multiplex PCR; the TCRdb copy retains only in-frame clones and omits some. Among about 310,000 clones listed, 89% were seen once. Sequenced sample: PBMCs or T cells enriched from blood (not recorded which). This TCR came from a woman aged 40 to 50 who had recovered from COVID-19. J is TRBJ2-7 and V is TRBV5-8; D perhaps matches TRBD1 (5 bases). CDR3 loop: CASSLPGAYEQYF. Written as DNA, the CDR3 is TGTGCCAGCAGCTTGCCTGGGGCATACGAGCAGTACTTC.